This TCR beta chain was found in a study of OX40 agonist ivuxolimab in advanced cancers. Study-wide findings and caveats: The study observed clonal expansion of CD4+ and CD8+ blood T cells by week 6 at 0.1 to 3.0 mg/kg.

The CDR3 runs 14 residues. V was pared by 0 bases and J by 7 bases, with 12 bases between. The germline CDR1 and CDR2 sequences are GTSNPN and SVGIG (reference sequence). Assay: immunoSEQ multiplex PCR; the TCRdb copy retains only in-frame clones and omits some. The table records some 74,000 clones, approximately 89% of them present only once. Of note for this clone: Its antigen is undetermined.

The chain recombines TRBV30 with TRBJ2-2; D may be TRBD1 or TRBD2 (6 bases each). The source was CD4+ or CD8+ T cells sorted from blood, collected in a trial of the OX40 agonist ivuxolimab. This clonotype was obtained from an adult with an advanced solid tumor such as melanoma, head and neck, liver or kidney cancer. In nucleotides, the CDR3 is TGTGCCTGGAGTGTTCTGGGGGGCGGCGGGGAGCTGTTTTTT. It encodes CAWSVLGGGGELFF.